These 27 T cell receptor beta chains were sequenced from one sample in a study of T cells after yellow fever vaccination. Each CDR3 protein is one row after TCRdb ran MiXCR on the 5' RACE reads. The sample holds roughly 250,000 distinct CDR3 sequences, 10% to 15% seen once. Sample: CD4+ T cells sorted from PBMCs, taken 45 days after the yellow fever booster vaccination. These receptors came from a man aged 30 to 39 who received the YFV17D yellow fever vaccine.

This clonotype has just a few counts. The V call is TRBV21-1, the J call TRBJ1-1. TRBV21-1 is flagged as a pseudogene. The CDR3 is 10 amino acids. The DNA of the CDR3 is TGTGCCAGCACGGAGGCTGAAGCTTTCTTT. Encoded protein: CASTEAEAFF.

The gene calls are TRBV7-9 and TRBJ2-5, with TRBD1 matching over 8 bases. Germline V CDR1 and CDR2: SEHNR, FQNEAQ (reference sequence). V was pared by 5 bases and J by 4 bases, with 9 bases of the junction left unmatched. The CDR3 is 15 amino acids. The CDR3, as DNA: TGTGCCAGCAGCCTTCAGACAGGGGTAGGAGAGACCCAGTACTTC. It is translated as CASSLQTGVGETQYF. Complete variable domain (other parts from reference TRBV7-9 and TRBJ2-5): DTGVSQNPRHKITKRGQNVTFRCDPISEHNRLYWYRQTLGQGPEFLTYFQNEAQLEKSRLLSDRFSAERPKGSFSTLEIQRTEQGDSAMYLCASSLQTGVGETQYFGPGTRLLVL.

The gene calls are TRBV7-2 and TRBJ2-3; D is perhaps TRBD1 (5 bases). Germline assignment: CDR1 SGHTA and CDR2 FQGNSA. The CDR3 contains 15 residues. Between the trimmed V and J ends, which lost 0 bases and 4 bases, there was a span of 11 bases. CDR3: CASSLARVNADTQYF. The CDR3 DNA sequence: TGTGCCAGCAGCTTAGCCAGGGTGAACGCAGATACGCAGTATTTT.

This clonotype came up a few times. This sequence joins TRBV29-1 and TRBJ2-5; 7 nucleotides match TRBD2. CDR1 and CDR2 (germline): SQVTM, ANQGSEA. This CDR3 contains 14 residues. Losses at the gene ends were 6 bases for V and 2 bases for J; bases not matched to a gene: 9. The CDR3 spells CSVRRGMAQETQYF. For the CDR3, the DNA is TGCAGCGTACGGCGGGGGATGGCACAAGAGACCCAGTACTTC.

V and J are TRBV7-9 and TRBJ1-2; D not certain. V was pared by 1 base and J by 4 bases, with 10 bases between. The CDR3 sequence is 14 residues long. Germline CDR1 SEHNR, CDR2 FQNEAQ (reference sequence). The CDR3 DNA sequence: TGTGCCAGCAGCTTAGAGGCGGGTTTCTATGGCTACACCTTC. It encodes CASSLEAGFYGYTF.

This sequence joins TRBV7-9 and TRBJ2-5; 9 positions agree with TRBD2. The CDR3 runs 15 residues. Germline assignment: CDR1 SEHNR and CDR2 FQNEAQ (reference sequence). Germline trimming cut 4 bases from V and 1 base from J; bases unmatched to any gene: 4. The CDR3 region has the DNA TGTGCCAGCAGCTCGCCTAGCGGGGTCCAAGAGACCCAGTACTTC. Residues: CASSSPSGVQETQYF. The variable domain in full, with the rest retrieved from reference TRBV7-9 and TRBJ2-5, is DTGVSQNPRHKITKRGQNVTFRCDPISEHNRLYWYRQTLGQGPEFLTYFQNEAQLEKSRLLSDRFSAERPKGSFSTLEIQRTEQGDSAMYLCASSSPSGVQETQYFGPGTRLLVL.

This clonotype was detected once. The chain carries TRBV30 and TRBJ2-5; the match to TRBD2 covers 9 bases. Germline CDR1 and CDR2: GTSNPN and SVGIG (reference sequence). Losses at the gene ends were 5 bases for V and 4 bases for J; bases not matched to a gene: 5. The length of the CDR3 is 13 residues. CDR3 DNA sequence: TGTGCCTGGGCGGGAGGGAGCGGAGAGACCCAGTACTTC. Protein: CAWAGGSGETQYF.

This clonotype was picked up a small number of times. The chain carries TRBV5-1 and TRBJ2-7; a possible D gene is TRBD2 (6 bases). V lost 3 bases to trimming and J lost 4 bases, with 14 bases between them. The CDR3 covers 14 residues. CDR1 and CDR2 from the germline V gene are SGHRS and YFSETQ. This CDR3 is CASSSQAGIYEQYF. The CDR3 coding sequence is TGCGCCAGCAGCTCACAAGCGGGTATATACGAGCAGTACTTC.

The chain couples TRBV20-1 to TRBJ2-7; D is possibly TRBD2 (6 bases). V lost 3 bases and J lost 6, with 18 bases in between. The germline V gene encodes CDR1 DFQATT and CDR2 SNEGSKA (reference sequence). The CDR3 spans 14 residues. CDR3 in amino acids: CSASDRGGKSEQYF. CDR3 nucleotide sequence: TGCAGTGCTAGTGATCGTGGAGGGAAGAGCGAGCAGTACTTC.

This clonotype has just a few counts. This chain joins TRBV5-1 and TRBJ1-5; a weak D match, TRBD1 (5 bases). Germline CDR1 is SGHRS and CDR2 is YFSETQ. The CDR3 is 13 residues long. Trimming removed 2 bases at V and 7 bases at J, with 10 bases between. As DNA, the CDR3 is TGCGCCAGCAGCTTAGGGGCTGGGCAGCCCCAGCATTTT. It yields the protein CASSLGAGQPQHF.

This clonotype was seen more than once but under ten times. The V call is TRBV20-1, the J call TRBJ2-4, with TRBD1 matching over 9 bases. The CDR3 loop spans 13 amino acids. V dropped 5 bases and J dropped 4; count of bases not matched to a gene: 3. CDR1 and CDR2 (germline): DFQATT, SNEGSKA (reference sequence). The CDR3 protein is CSADGTGKNIQYF. CDR3 sequence (DNA): TGCAGTGCTGATGGGACAGGGAAAAACATTCAGTACTTC.

This clonotype was observed a handful of times. The genes are TRBV7-6 and TRBJ2-1; 10 bases align to TRBD2. V trimming: 5 bases; J trimming: 2 bases; junction bases outside the gene matches: 6. The CDR3 consists of 16 residues. Per the germline V gene, CDR1 is SGHVS and CDR2 is FNYEAQ. The CDR3 DNA reads TGTGCCAGCAGCCGGCTAGCGGGAGACCCCTACAATGAGCAGTTCTTC. Translation: CASSRLAGDPYNEQFF.

This clonotype showed up many times. The gene calls are TRBV19 and TRBJ1-2; D is possibly TRBD1 (6 bases). Per the germline V gene, CDR1 is LNHDA and CDR2 is SQIVND (reference sequence). The V gene lost 1 base and the J gene lost 2 bases, with 8 bases spanning the gap. The CDR3 has 14 amino acids. CDR3 DNA: TGTGCCAGTAGTATAGTCGGGACAAACTATGGCTACACCTTC. Protein product: CASSIVGTNYGYTF.

The chain has TRBV7-9 and TRBJ2-6; possibly TRBD2 for D (6 bases). Germline V lookup: CDR1 SEHNR, CDR2 FQNEAQ (reference sequence). V was clipped by 5 bases and J by 2 bases, with 10 bases between them. The CDR3 extends over 15 amino acids. In DNA, the CDR3 is TGTGCCAGCAGCGGGGGGAGCCCTGGGGCCAACGTCCTGACTTTC. Translation: CASSGGSPGANVLTF. Using reference TRBV7-9 and TRBJ2-6 for the parts outside the CDR3, the full variable domain is DTGVSQNPRHKITKRGQNVTFRCDPISEHNRLYWYRQTLGQGPEFLTYFQNEAQLEKSRLLSDRFSAERPKGSFSTLEIQRTEQGDSAMYLCASSGGSPGANVLTFGAGSRLTVL.

This clonotype has a handful of counts. The J gene is TRBJ2-5, the V gene TRBV7-6, with 9 bases lining up with TRBD1. Unmatched junction bases numbered 7, after V lost 6 bases and J lost 5 bases. The V gene's germline CDR1 is SGHVS and CDR2 FNYEAQ. The CDR3 totals 14 residues. The CDR3 DNA reads as TGTGCCAGCAGACCAACCGGACAGGGGGAGACCCAGTACTTC. Translating gives CASRPTGQGETQYF. Together with reference TRBV7-6 and TRBJ2-5, the CDR3 gives the full variable domain: GAGVSQSPRYKVTKRGQDVALRCDPISGHVSLYWYRQALGQGPEFLTYFNYEAQQDKSGLPNDRFSAERPEGSISTLTIQRTEQRDSAMYRCASRPTGQGETQYFGPGTRLLVL.

The V gene is TRBV24-1, the J gene TRBJ2-5; D unclear. In germline, CDR1 is KGHDR, CDR2 SFDVKD. Trimming left V 1 base short and J 5 bases short, with 10 bases between. The CDR3 contains 14 residues. The CDR3 reads CATSDLGSRETQYF. DNA for the CDR3: TGTGCCACCAGTGATTTAGGGTCTCGGGAGACCCAGTACTTC.

This clonotype occurred a few times. The chain links TRBV7-9 to TRBJ2-1, with 9 bases fitting TRBD2. The trim removed 6 bases at V and 8 bases at J, leaving 11 bases unmatched. The CDR3 is 15 amino acids. CDR1 is SEHNR and CDR2 is FQNEAQ in the germline V gene (reference sequence). The CDR3 DNA reads TGTGCCAGCAGATTTAGCGGGGGAGGTTTCTATGAGCAGTTCTTC. It is translated as CASRFSGGGFYEQFF.

In its sample, this clonotype was seen a few times. The chain joins TRBV5-1 to TRBJ2-2, with D perhaps TRBD2 (5 bases). This CDR3 is built from 14 residues. The V gene's germline CDR1 is SGHRS and CDR2 YFSETQ. V lost 4 bases and J 6 bases, leaving 13 bases between the germline ends. This chain's CDR3 is CASSPGGSAGELFF. The CDR3 DNA is TGCGCCAGCAGCCCTGGTGGGAGCGCCGGGGAGCTGTTTTTT.

This clonotype was counted a single time. This chain connects TRBV29-1 to TRBJ1-2; TRBD1 matches at 9 bases. Trimming at V came to 7 bases and at J to 7 bases, leaving 13 bases not matched to a gene. CDR1 and CDR2 from the germline V gene are SQVTM and ANQGSEA. The CDR3 has 14 residues. The CDR3 is CSGHTTGGDSGYTF. The CDR3 nucleotides are TGCAGCGGCCATACGACAGGGGGGGATTCTGGCTACACCTTC.

This clonotype was detected ten times or more. This chain uses TRBV20-1 with TRBJ2-2; a possible D gene is TRBD2 (6 bases). V lost 6 bases and J 7 bases, leaving 9 bases between the germline ends. The CDR3 has 11 amino acids. Looked up from germline, CDR1 is DFQATT and CDR2 is SNEGSKA (reference sequence). CDR3: CSAISGGELFF. CDR3 sequence (DNA): TGCAGTGCAATTAGCGGCGGGGAGCTGTTTTTT.

The rearrangement joins TRBV18 to TRBJ2-7; 9 bases line up with TRBD2. Germline V gene data show CDR1 as KGHSH and CDR2 as LQKENI. The CDR3 extends over 14 amino acids. V trimming: 10 bases; J trimming: 6 bases; junction bases outside the gene matches: 13. The CDR3 is CATAPLSGRSEQYF. CDR3 DNA: TGTGCCACCGCCCCACTGAGCGGGAGGTCCGAGCAGTACTTC.

This clonotype has only a few counts. The J gene is TRBJ2-1, the V gene TRBV5-4, with 9 bases aligning to TRBD2. CDR3 length equals 15 residues. The germline V gene encodes CDR1 SGHNT and CDR2 YYREEE (reference sequence). The trim removed 2 bases at V and 6 bases at J, leaving 6 bases unmatched. CDR3 sequence reads: CASSFGAGGPNEQFF. The CDR3 DNA is TGTGCCAGCAGCTTTGGGGCGGGAGGGCCCAATGAGCAGTTCTTC.

The sample holds a few counts of this clonotype. The chain employs TRBV5-1 and TRBJ1-1; D might be TRBD1 (6 bases). The CDR3 contains 14 residues. Per germline, CDR1 SGHRS and CDR2 YFSETQ. V lost 4 bases to trimming and J lost 7 bases, with 17 bases between them. This chain's CDR3 is CASSPDSAGDEAFF. CDR3 sequence (DNA): TGCGCCAGCAGCCCGGACAGTGCCGGGGATGAAGCTTTCTTT.

V usage is TRBV20-1 and J usage is TRBJ1-5; D remains ambiguous. Between the trimmed V and J ends, which lost 4 bases and 2 bases, there was a span of 6 bases. This CDR3 region has 12 residues. Germline-derived CDR1 and CDR2 are DFQATT and SNEGSKA (reference sequence). Here the CDR3 reads CSAMQGNQPQHF. CDR3 coding DNA: TGCAGTGCTATGCAGGGCAATCAGCCCCAGCATTTT.

CDR3 region: CASSRQLAGVSYEQYF. CDR3 DNA sequence: TGCGCCAGCAGCCGCCAACTAGCGGGAGTTTCCTACGAGCAGTACTTC. The chain has TRBV5-1 and TRBJ2-7, with TRBD2 matching over 11 bases. Germline loops: CDR1 SGHRS, CDR2 YFSETQ. V lost 4 bases and J lost 1; bases outside the gene matches: 7. The CDR3 sequence is 16 residues long.

This clonotype was detected ten times or more. V is TRBV29-1 and J is TRBJ2-3; D is ambiguous. The CDR3 extends over 15 amino acids. Germline lookup yields CDR1 SQVTM and CDR2 ANQGSEA. V lost 3 bases, J lost 4 bases, and 17 bases lay in between. Written as DNA, the CDR3 is TGCAGCGTTGACTATGGACCCCAGGTCGCAGATACGCAGTATTTT. It encodes CSVDYGPQVADTQYF.

The rearrangement joins TRBV9 to TRBJ2-3; 9 bases agree with TRBD1. Trimming removed 0 bases from V and 8 bases from J; junction bases left unmatched: 7. The CDR3 is 15 amino acids. CDR1 is SGDLS and CDR2 is YYNGEE in the germline V gene. The CDR3 here is CASSVDVTGGGTQYF. Written as DNA, the CDR3 is TGTGCCAGCAGCGTAGATGTGACAGGGGGAGGTACGCAGTATTTT.